The 15 T cell receptor beta chains below come from one sample, sequenced in a study of cytomegalovirus exposure and HLA in healthy donors. PCR employed 60 Vbeta and 13 Jbeta primers. Assay used: immunoSEQ multiplex PCR; TCRdb lists only in-frame clones, some missing. The table lists approximately 160,000 clones, 75% to 80% of them singletons, with roughly 0.69% in the top ten. Sequencing input: PBMCs. The receptor source for this set is a male donor in good health and CMV-seronegative.

This sequence joins TRBV7-3 and TRBJ2-3; D perhaps matches TRBD2 (6 bases). Trimming removed 0 bases from V and 4 bases from J, with 11 bases in between. Looked up from germline, CDR1 is SGHTA and CDR2 is FQGTGA. The CDR3 runs 15 residues. This CDR3 is CASSLTGGWADTQYF. In nucleotides, the CDR3 is TGTGCCAGCAGCTTAACGGGGGGTTGGGCAGATACGCAGTATTTT.

This chain uses TRBV29-1 with TRBJ1-4, with 7 positions matching TRBD1. The CDR3 totals 15 residues. V lost 3 bases to trimming and J lost 5 bases; unmatched junction nucleotides: 9. CDR1 and CDR2 (germline): SQVTM, ANQGSEA. CDR3 coding DNA: TGCAGCGTTGAGGGACAGTTTAGGGGAAATGAAAAACTGTTTTTT. Amino acid sequence: CSVEGQFRGNEKLFF.

The rearrangement links TRBV28 to TRBJ1-2; tentative D call: TRBD1 (5 bases). The germline CDR1 and CDR2 sequences are MDHEN and SYDVKM. The V gene lost 5 bases and the J gene lost 5 bases, with 12 bases spanning the gap. This CDR3 is 13 amino acids long. The CDR3 here is CASSPGDRYGYTF. The CDR3 nucleotides read TGTGCCAGCAGTCCGGGCGACAGATATGGCTACACCTTC.

The CDR3: CASEYSGSGTDTQYF. The CDR3 nucleotides are TGTGCCAGCGAATATAGCGGGAGCGGCACAGATACGCAGTATTTT. The chain couples TRBV9 to TRBJ2-3, with 9 bases aligning to TRBD2. CDR1 is SGDLS and CDR2 is YYNGEE in the germline V gene. V lost 7 bases, J lost 1 base, and 7 bases stayed unmatched. CDR3 length equals 15 residues.

CDR3 sequence reads: CSVGGGDAKNIQYF. The DNA of the CDR3 is TGCAGCGTTGGAGGCGGGGACGCCAAAAACATTCAGTACTTC. V usage is TRBV29-1 and J usage is TRBJ2-4; possibly TRBD2 for D (6 bases). V lost 4 bases to trimming and J lost 1 base, with 11 bases between them. This CDR3 comprises 14 residues. Germline assignment: CDR1 SQVTM and CDR2 ANQGSEA. The variable domain in full, completed from reference TRBV29-1 and TRBJ2-4, reads SAVISQKPSRDICQRGTSLTIQCQVDSQVTMMFWYRQQPGQSLTLIATANQGSEATYESGFVIDKFPISRPNLTFSTLTVSNMSPEDSSIYLCSVGGGDAKNIQYFGAGTRLSVL.

The chain recombines TRBV30 with TRBJ1-5; D is perhaps TRBD1 (5 bases). Deletions cut 1 base from V and 6 bases from J, with 10 bases between. CDR1 GTSNPN and CDR2 SVGIG come from the germline V gene (reference sequence). The CDR3 consists of 13 residues. Here the CDR3 DNA reads TGTGCCTGGAGTGCTGGGGGGGTTCAGCCCCAGCATTTT. Its protein is CAWSAGGVQPQHF.

The V call is TRBV19, the J call TRBJ2-5, with a tentative D call TRBD1 (5 bases). The CDR3 loop spans 16 amino acids. Trimming left V 3 bases short and J 0 bases short, with 14 bases between. Germline V gives CDR1 LNHDA, CDR2 SQIVND (reference sequence). As DNA, the CDR3 is TGTGCCAGTAGTATTGGGGCGAGACGTGACCAAGAGACCCAGTACTTC. This codes for CASSIGARRDQETQYF.

The V gene is TRBV4-3, the J gene TRBJ2-7, with D tentatively TRBD2 (7 bases). Between the trimmed V and J ends, which lost 0 bases and 6 bases, there was a span of 18 bases. Germline values: CDR1 LGHNA, CDR2 YSLEER. The CDR3 covers 16 residues. CDR3 in DNA: TGCGCCAGCAGCCAAGATCCGGGGGAGGGGGGCGGCGAGCAGTACTTC. It specifies CASSQDPGEGGGEQYF.

The chain carries TRBV30 and TRBJ2-5; D may be TRBD2 (7 bases). This CDR3 region has 13 residues. The ends were cut back, 6 bases at V and 5 bases at J, with 16 bases in the middle. Looked up from germline, CDR1 is GTSNPN and CDR2 is SVGIG (reference sequence). CDR3 sequence: CACSGGPGETQYF. The CDR3 DNA is TGTGCCTGTTCCGGGGGGCCTGGGGAGACCCAGTACTTC.

This chain links TRBV5-8 with TRBJ2-7; 9 nucleotides match TRBD1. CDR1 and CDR2 (germline): SGHTS, YDEGEE. V lost 1 base to trimming and J lost 3 bases; unmatched junction nucleotides: 5. The CDR3 loop spans 15 amino acids. The CDR3 here is CASSLSGTGNYEQYF. In DNA form, the CDR3 reads TGTGCCAGCAGCTTGTCCGGGACAGGGAACTACGAGCAGTACTTC.

The chain couples TRBV19 to TRBJ2-7, with a weak D call TRBD1 (6 bases). This CDR3 spans 15 amino acids. Between the trimmed V and J ends, which lost 3 bases and 5 bases, there was a span of 17 bases. The germline CDR1 and CDR2 sequences are LNHDA and SQIVND (reference sequence). DNA of the CDR3: TGTGCCAGTAGTATTCGGGCAGGGGCGAACGACGAGCAGTACTTC. Translating it yields CASSIRAGANDEQYF.

The V gene is TRBV30, the J gene TRBJ1-1; D remains ambiguous. CDR1 GTSNPN and CDR2 SVGIG come from the germline V gene (reference sequence). The CDR3 is 13 amino acids. V lost 3 bases and J 4 bases, leaving 12 bases between the germline ends. Here the CDR3 DNA reads TGTGCCTGGAGCCTACAGAGTTCCACTGAAGCTTTCTTT. Protein product: CAWSLQSSTEAFF.

J is TRBJ2-7 and V is TRBV6-1, with D unresolved. Germline V gene sequence: CDR1 MNHNS, CDR2 SASEGT. Trimming removed 7 bases from V and 2 bases from J, with 15 bases in between. This CDR3 has 14 amino acids. The CDR3, as DNA: TGTGCCAGCATTCCCCCAGGCCTCGCCTACGAGCAGTACTTC. It encodes CASIPPGLAYEQYF.

The CDR3 region is CASSQIRGEKLFF. The CDR3 DNA reads TGCGCCAGCAGCCAAATTAGGGGTGAAAAACTGTTTTTT. The V call is TRBV4-1, the J call TRBJ1-4; TRBD1 might be the D (5 bases). The CDR3 is made up of 13 amino acids. CDR1 and CDR2 (germline): MGHRA, YSYEKL. Trimming took 2 bases from V and 7 from J, leaving 8 bases between them.

The chain recombines TRBV30 with TRBJ1-3; D unresolved. V lost 3 bases and J lost 1, with 10 bases in between. The CDR3 spans 14 residues. The germline CDR1 and CDR2 sequences are GTSNPN and SVGIG (reference sequence). The CDR3 region has the DNA TGTGCCTGGAGGGGAACGGGATCTGGAAACACCATATATTTT. This translates into CAWRGTGSGNTIYF.